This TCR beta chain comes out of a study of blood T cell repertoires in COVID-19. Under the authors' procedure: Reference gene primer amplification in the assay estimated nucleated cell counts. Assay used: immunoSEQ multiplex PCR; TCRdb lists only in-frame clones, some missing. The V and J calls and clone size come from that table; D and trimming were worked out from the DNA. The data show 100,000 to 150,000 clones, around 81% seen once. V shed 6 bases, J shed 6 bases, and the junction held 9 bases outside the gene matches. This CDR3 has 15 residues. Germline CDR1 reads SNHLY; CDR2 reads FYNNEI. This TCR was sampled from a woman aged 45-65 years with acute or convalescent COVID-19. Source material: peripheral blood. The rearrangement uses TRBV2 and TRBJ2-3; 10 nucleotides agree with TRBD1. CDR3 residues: CASSRDRGIWDTQYF. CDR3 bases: TGTGCCAGCAGCCGGGACAGGGGTATTTGGGATACGCAGTATTTT. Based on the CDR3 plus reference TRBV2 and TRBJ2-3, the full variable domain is EPEVTQTPSHQVTQMGQEVILRCVPISNHLYFYWYRQILGQKVEFLVSFYNNEISEKSEIFDDQFSVERPDGSNFTLKIRSTKLEDSAMYFCASSRDRGIWDTQYFGPGTRLTVL.